Presented here are 22 T cell receptor beta chains from one specimen sequenced in a study of regulatory dendritic cells for organ transplantation. The protocol was immunoSEQ multiplex PCR, while the TCRdb copy is restricted to in-frame clones and leaves out a portion. This sample has around 30,000 clones, with roughly 80% found just once. The sample consisted of naive CD4+ T cells from blood. Indicated subset: CD45RA+ naive T cells. The receptors were sampled from a human donor in good health.

This clone was observed a few times. The chain recombines TRBV10-3 with TRBJ1-5; 7 nucleotides agree with TRBD1. V lost 3 bases to trimming and J lost 0 bases; unmatched junction nucleotides: 5. The V gene's germline CDR1 is ENHRY and CDR2 SYGVKD. The CDR3 loop spans 16 amino acids. In DNA form, the CDR3 reads TGTGCCATCAGTGAAGGCAGGGGGGCTAGCAATCAGCCCCAGCATTTT. Its translation: CAISEGRGASNQPQHF.

Here the CDR3 reads CASCPLAGGRETQYF. The CDR3 bases are TGTGCCAGCTGCCCACTAGCGGGGGGGCGAGAGACCCAGTACTTC. The J gene is TRBJ2-5, the V gene TRBV7-2; the match to TRBD2 covers 13 bases. The CDR3 is 15 residues long. The ends lost 8 bases at V and 4 bases at J; junction bases unmatched: 7. CDR1 and CDR2 (germline): SGHTA, FQGNSA.

The chain couples TRBV9 to TRBJ1-2; D may be TRBD1 (6 bases). Between the trimmed V and J ends, which lost 5 bases and 5 bases, there was a span of 13 bases. The CDR3 loop spans 13 amino acids. Germline V CDR1 and CDR2: SGDLS, YYNGEE. CDR3 residues: CASSPPQGYGYTF. The CDR3, as DNA: TGTGCCAGCAGTCCTCCTCAGGGGTATGGCTACACCTTC. Full variable domain (rest looked up from reference TRBV9 and TRBJ1-2): DSGVTQTPKHLITATGQRVTLRCSPRSGDLSVYWYQQSLDQGLQFLIQYYNGEERAKGNILERFSAQQFPDLHSELNLSSLELGDSALYFCASSPPQGYGYTFGSGTRLTVV.

The V and J genes are TRBV9 and TRBJ2-2; 8 bases map to TRBD1. The CDR3 is 16 amino acids. J lost 3 bases, V lost 4 bases, and 8 bases had no gene match. Looked up from germline, CDR1 is SGDLS and CDR2 is YYNGEE. CDR3 bases: TGTGCCAGCAGCCCTCGGCAGGGGGCTGACACCGGGGAGCTGTTTTTT. It specifies CASSPRQGADTGELFF.

In its sample, this clone was seen a few times. The genes are TRBV6-1 and TRBJ1-5; weak D call: TRBD1 (5 bases). Trimming removed 0 bases from V and 5 bases from J, with 14 bases in between. The CDR3 length is 16 residues. The V gene's germline CDR1 is MNHNS and CDR2 SASEGT. CDR3: CASSEANRAGYQPQHF. The CDR3 DNA reads as TGTGCCAGCAGTGAAGCAAATAGGGCAGGGTATCAGCCCCAGCATTTT.

This chain uses TRBV6-1 with TRBJ1-1, with D possibly being TRBD1 (5 bases). Germline loops: CDR1 MNHNS, CDR2 SASEGT. The CDR3 length is 14 residues. Trimming left V 7 bases short and J 4 bases short, with 16 bases between. CDR3 sequence reads: CASTWRGGTTEAFF. The CDR3 DNA follows: TGTGCCAGCACGTGGAGGGGAGGTACCACTGAAGCTTTCTTT.

This clone has more than one count but fewer than ten. J is TRBJ1-1 and V is TRBV7-2; TRBD1 is a possible D gene (6 bases). The ends were cut back, 0 bases at V and 0 bases at J, with 11 bases in the middle. The CDR3 contains 16 residues. Per the germline V gene, CDR1 is SGHTA and CDR2 is FQGNSA. CDR3 sequence: CASSLARTVMNTEAFF. The CDR3 coding sequence is TGTGCCAGCAGCTTAGCGAGGACAGTCATGAACACTGAAGCTTTCTTT.

Concerning this clone itself: At one of its ends the junction is not consistent with the germline gene, which may arise from a read error. V is TRBV7-2 and J is TRBJ2-1; 7 bases are a match to TRBD1. This CDR3 comprises 13 residues. Germline V gives CDR1 SGHTA, CDR2 FQGNSA. The CDR3 sequence: CASSLDRENEQFF. The CDR3 nucleotides read TGTGCCAGCAGTTTAGACAGGGAAAATGAGCAGTTCTTC.

This clone was seen just once. This chain joins TRBV7-9 and TRBJ2-1; 7 bases are shared with TRBD1. The CDR3 is 14 amino acids. The V gene end was trimmed by 3 bases and the J gene end by 5 bases; junction bases not matched to a gene: 4. From germline, CDR1 is SEHNR and CDR2 FQNEAQ (reference sequence). CDR3 region: CASSFVGGDNEQFF. In nucleotides, the CDR3 is TGTGCCAGCAGCTTCGTAGGGGGCGACAATGAGCAGTTCTTC. Variable domain in full (rest from reference TRBV7-9 and TRBJ2-1): DTGVSQNPRHKITKRGQNVTFRCDPISEHNRLYWYRQTLGQGPEFLTYFQNEAQLEKSRLLSDRFSAERPKGSFSTLEIQRTEQGDSAMYLCASSFVGGDNEQFFGPGTRLTVL.

This clone was seen once. The V and J genes are TRBV5-4 and TRBJ2-1, with 8 bases fitting TRBD2. The CDR3 runs 17 residues. V lost 0 bases, J lost 0 bases, and 5 bases stayed unmatched. From germline, CDR1 is SGHNT and CDR2 YYREEE (reference sequence). In DNA form, the CDR3 reads TGTGCCAGCAGCTTGGCCCGCGGGGGGAGCTCCTACAATGAGCAGTTCTTC. Translating it yields CASSLARGGSSYNEQFF.

CDR3 in amino acids: CASSLEDRGHEQFF. CDR3 sequence (DNA): TGCGCCAGCAGCTTGGAGGACAGGGGACATGAGCAGTTCTTC. V gene TRBV5-1 combines with J gene TRBJ2-1, with 9 bases aligning to TRBD1. The V and J ends lost 0 bases and 8 bases, in that order; junction bases with no gene match: 3. Germline V CDR1 and CDR2: SGHRS, YFSETQ. The CDR3 contains 14 residues.

This rearrangement joins TRBV18 to TRBJ1-1; 9 bases are a match to TRBD1. CDR3 length equals 16 residues. CDR1 is KGHSH and CDR2 is LQKENI in the germline V gene. Unmatched junction bases numbered 4, after V lost 1 base and J lost 1 base. CDR3 DNA: TGTGCCAGCTCACCACTGGACAGGGGCGCGAACACTGAAGCTTTCTTT. Encoded protein: CASSPLDRGANTEAFF.

The V gene is TRBV7-6, the J gene TRBJ2-5, with 12 nucleotides matching TRBD2. This CDR3 is 16 amino acids long. The germline V gene encodes CDR1 SGHVS and CDR2 FNYEAQ. Trimming at V came to 5 bases and at J to 5 bases, leaving 9 bases not matched to a gene. The CDR3 protein is CASSLPLAGGQETQYF. CDR3 sequence (DNA): TGTGCCAGCAGCCTCCCACTAGCGGGGGGTCAGGAGACCCAGTACTTC.

V and J are TRBV5-1 and TRBJ2-2; maybe TRBD1 (7 bases). CDR3 length: 15 residues. Trimming took 2 bases from V and 3 from J, leaving 11 bases between them. Germline V gene sequence: CDR1 SGHRS, CDR2 YFSETQ. The CDR3 DNA sequence: TGCGCCAGCAGCTTCGCCAGGGGGGACACCGGGGAGCTGTTTTTT. It yields the protein CASSFARGDTGELFF. Full variable domain (rest looked up from reference TRBV5-1 and TRBJ2-2): KAGVTQTPRYLIKTRGQQVTLSCSPISGHRSVSWYQQTPGQGLQFLFEYFSETQRNKGNFPGRFSGRQFSNSRSEMNVSTLELGDSALYLCASSFARGDTGELFFGEGSRLTVL.

A single count supports this clone. The rearrangement joins TRBV6-1 to TRBJ1-4; D ambiguous. CDR1 MNHNS and CDR2 SASEGT come from the germline V gene. V gave up 5 bases and J gave up 8 bases, with 15 bases separating them. The CDR3 has 14 residues. Here the CDR3 reads CASSISLGSEKLFF. CDR3 coding DNA: TGTGCCAGCAGTATCAGTCTGGGTAGCGAAAAACTGTTTTTT.

This clone was counted a few times. The chain combines TRBV10-3 with TRBJ1-5; the D is unclear. V shed 7 bases and J shed 4 bases, with 11 bases lying between them. The CDR3 sequence is 13 residues long. In germline, CDR1 is ENHRY, CDR2 SYGVKD. The CDR3 reads CAIKQSQNQPQHF. CDR3 DNA: TGTGCCATCAAACAGAGTCAAAATCAGCCCCAGCATTTT.

This chain joins TRBV11-2 and TRBJ2-5, with TRBD1 identical over 7 bases. The V gene's germline CDR1 is SGHAT and CDR2 FQNNGV. V shed 2 bases, J shed 9 bases, and the junction held 9 bases outside the gene matches. The CDR3 contains 14 residues. DNA of the CDR3: TGTGCCAGCAGCTTACAGGTCCTCCAGGGGGCCCAGTACTTC. Protein product: CASSLQVLQGAQYF.

This clone showed up just a few times. V usage is TRBV18 and J usage is TRBJ2-7; tentative D call: TRBD2 (6 bases). The CDR3 consists of 14 residues. CDR1 is KGHSH, CDR2 LQKENI, per germline. V shed 0 bases and J shed 4 bases, with 10 bases lying between them. CDR3 sequence (DNA): TGTGCCAGCTCACCACCGGGGGGTAGGTACGAGCAGTACTTC. As protein: CASSPPGGRYEQYF.

This rearrangement joins TRBV6-5 to TRBJ2-5; 9 nucleotides line up with TRBD1. Trimming removed 0 bases from V and 5 bases from J; junction bases left unmatched: 4. The length of the CDR3 is 15 residues. Germline CDR1 is MNHEY and CDR2 is SVGAGI. The CDR3 loop is CASSYSWTGDETQYF. CDR3 nucleotides: TGTGCCAGCAGTTACTCCTGGACAGGGGACGAGACCCAGTACTTC.

This chain connects TRBV19 to TRBJ1-2; a weak D match, TRBD1 (6 bases). This CDR3 is built from 14 residues. V gave up 2 bases and J gave up 4 bases, with 11 bases separating them. Germline V gene lookup returns CDR1 LNHDA and CDR2 SQIVND (reference sequence). In nucleotides, the CDR3 is TGTGCCAGTAGTATACCCCGACAGGCCTATGGCTACACCTTC. Residues: CASSIPRQAYGYTF.

The chain couples TRBV7-2 to TRBJ2-2; 10 bases are a match to TRBD1. The CDR3 contains 14 residues. The germline V gene encodes CDR1 SGHTA and CDR2 FQGNSA. V shed 7 bases, J shed 4 bases, and the junction held 3 bases outside the gene matches. The CDR3 DNA reads as TGTGCCAGCACCCGACAGGGGGCCACCGGGGAGCTGTTTTTT. Amino acids: CASTRQGATGELFF.

The rearrangement links TRBV4-3 to TRBJ1-1, with TRBD1 matching over 7 bases. Losses at the gene ends were 0 bases for V and 1 base for J; bases not matched to a gene: 11. Germline V gene lookup returns CDR1 LGHNA and CDR2 YSLEER. The CDR3 extends over 18 amino acids. For the CDR3, the DNA is TGCGCCAGCAGCCAAGATCGGGCAGGGGGAGTCGGGAACACTGAAGCTTTCTTT. This gives the protein CASSQDRAGGVGNTEAFF.